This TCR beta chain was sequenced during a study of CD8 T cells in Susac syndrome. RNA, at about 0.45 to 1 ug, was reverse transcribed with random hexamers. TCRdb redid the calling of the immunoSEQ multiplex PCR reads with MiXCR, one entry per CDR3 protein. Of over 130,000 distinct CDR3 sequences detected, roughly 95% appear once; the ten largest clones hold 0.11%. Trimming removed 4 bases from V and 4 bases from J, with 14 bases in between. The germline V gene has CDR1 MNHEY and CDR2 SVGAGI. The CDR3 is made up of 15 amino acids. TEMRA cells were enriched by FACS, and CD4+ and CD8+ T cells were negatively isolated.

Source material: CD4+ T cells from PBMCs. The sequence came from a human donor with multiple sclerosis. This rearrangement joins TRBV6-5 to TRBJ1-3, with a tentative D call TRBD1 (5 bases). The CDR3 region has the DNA TGTGCCAGCAGTTGGGACCGAAGTCTAGGAAACACCATATATTTT. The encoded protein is CASSWDRSLGNTIYF.